The text below deals with one TCR beta chain. Profiled with immunoSEQ multiplex PCR; TCRdb holds only in-frame clones, not every one. This sample carries 35,000 to 40,000 clones, 91% of them seen once, and the ten largest clones take 5% to 6.5%. This specimen belongs to a study of T cell changes during pregnancy in multiple sclerosis. The CDR3 sequence is 16 residues long. Germline CDR1 SGHNT, CDR2 YYREEE (reference sequence). V lost 0 bases and J lost 1, with 14 bases in between. The rearrangement links TRBV5-4 to TRBJ2-7, with a weak D call TRBD1 (6 bases). This clonotype originated in a female donor with multiple sclerosis, enrolled in a pregnancy study. The material was CD8+ T cells from peripheral blood mononuclear cells, obtained in the second trimester of pregnancy. CDR3 DNA sequence: TGTGCCAGCAGCTTGGGTGTTCAGGGGAAGTCCTACGAGCAGTACTTC. Its translation is CASSLGVQGKSYEQYF.